The 7 T cell receptor beta chains presented below share a single source sample, sequenced in a study of response to subunit inactivated influenza vaccine. TCRdb itself ran the RT-PCR reads through MiXCR, one entry per CDR3 protein. This sample has around 320,000 distinct CDR3 sequences, with 22% found just once. The sequencing used PBMCs from blood, collected approximately 20 months after vaccination. The receptors here all came from a man between 50 and 75 years old who received an inactivated influenza vaccine.

The V and J genes are TRBV5-1 and TRBJ1-2; 10 bases are a match to TRBD1. Germline assignment: CDR1 SGHRS and CDR2 YFSETQ. With 3 bases clipped from V and 4 bases from J, the junction kept 6 bases outside the gene matches. The CDR3 consists of 15 residues. CDR3 amino acids: CASSSRQGAGYGYTF. The CDR3 nucleotides are TGCGCCAGCAGCTCTCGACAGGGGGCCGGCTATGGCTACACCTTC.

This clonotype was seen a handful of times. The junction differs from germline at one of its ends, possibly a read error. The chain links TRBV5-6 to TRBJ2-5; tentative D call: TRBD2 (5 bases). The CDR3 length is 15 residues. Germline CDR1 is SGHDT and CDR2 is YYEEEE. Written as DNA, the CDR3 is TGTGCCAGCAGTTTGGCCGGACTCGCTCAAGAGACCCAGTACTTC. Amino acids: CASSLAGLAQETQYF.

The chain carries TRBV11-1 and TRBJ2-1; 12 bases map to TRBD2. Trimming removed 11 bases from V and 5 bases from J; junction bases left unmatched: 7. Germline CDR1 and CDR2: SGHAT and FQDESV (reference sequence). The CDR3 extends over 14 amino acids. The CDR3 bases are TGTGCCGGCTCACTAGCGGGGGGACACAATGAGCAGTTCTTC. The encoded protein is CAGSLAGGHNEQFF.

This clonotype was seen a handful of times. The rearrangement links TRBV12-3 or TRBV12-4 to TRBJ1-2, with 10 bases matching TRBD1. Trimming removed 6 bases from V and 5 bases from J; junction bases left unmatched: 12. The CDR3 is 16 amino acids. The CDR3 DNA reads as TGTGCCAGCAGCCCTACCGGGACAGGGGAACCTTATGGCTACACCTTC. This translates into CASSPTGTGEPYGYTF.

Remarks on this clonotype: An end of the junction does not agree with germline; a read error may underlie this. The chain is built from TRBV7-2 and TRBJ1-6, with TRBD1 matching over 9 bases. The CDR3 covers 16 residues. Germline CDR1 reads SGHTA; CDR2 reads FQGNSA. The CDR3 loop reads CASSPSATGGSSPLQF. For the CDR3, the DNA is TGTGCCAGCAGCCCCTCGGCGACAGGGGGGAGTTCACCCCTCCAATTT.

This clonotype was detected a few times. The J gene is TRBJ1-5, the V gene TRBV19; the match to TRBD1 covers 8 bases. The V and J ends lost 1 base and 4 bases, in that order; junction bases with no gene match: 9. The CDR3 sequence is 17 residues long. In germline, CDR1 is LNHDA, CDR2 SQIVND (reference sequence). The CDR3 loop is CASSIGPFRGLNQPQHF. The DNA of the CDR3 is TGTGCCAGTAGTATAGGGCCCTTCAGGGGGCTGAATCAGCCCCAGCATTTT.

In this sample, this clonotype turned up a few times. The V call is TRBV14, the J call TRBJ2-3; D is possibly TRBD2 (5 bases). Per germline, CDR1 SGHDN and CDR2 FVKESK. The CDR3 is 14 amino acids. V lost 4 bases to trimming and J lost 1 base, with 9 bases between them. The CDR3 nucleotides are TGTGCCAGCAGCCCCTTGGGAGGCACAGATACGCAGTATTTT. Amino acids: CASSPLGGTDTQYF.